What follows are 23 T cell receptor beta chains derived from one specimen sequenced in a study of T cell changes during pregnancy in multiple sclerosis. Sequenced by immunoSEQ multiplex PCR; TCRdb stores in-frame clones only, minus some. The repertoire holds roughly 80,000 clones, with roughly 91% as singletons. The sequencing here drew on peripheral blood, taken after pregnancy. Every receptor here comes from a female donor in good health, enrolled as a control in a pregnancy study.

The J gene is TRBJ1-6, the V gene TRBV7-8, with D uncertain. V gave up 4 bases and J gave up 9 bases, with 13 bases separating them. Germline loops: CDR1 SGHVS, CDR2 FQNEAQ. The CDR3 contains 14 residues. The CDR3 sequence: CASSSLVHTSPLHF. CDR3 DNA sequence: TGTGCCAGCAGCTCATTGGTTCACACTTCACCCCTCCACTTT. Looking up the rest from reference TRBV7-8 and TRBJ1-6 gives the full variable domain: GAGVSQSPRYKVAKRGQDVALRCDPISGHVSLFWYQQALGQGPEFLTYFQNEAQLDKSGLPSDRFFAERPEGSVSTLKIQRTQQEDSAVYLCASSSLVHTSPLHFGNGTRLTVT.

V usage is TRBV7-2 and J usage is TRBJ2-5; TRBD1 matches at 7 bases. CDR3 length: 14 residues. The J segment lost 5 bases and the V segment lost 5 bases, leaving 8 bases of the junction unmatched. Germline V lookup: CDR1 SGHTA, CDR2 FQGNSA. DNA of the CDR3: TGTGCCAGCAGCCAGACAGGGTGGGGGGAGACCCAGTACTTC. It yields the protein CASSQTGWGETQYF. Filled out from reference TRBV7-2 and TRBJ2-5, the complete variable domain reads GAGVSQSPSNKVTEKGKDVELRCDPISGHTALYWYRQSLGQGLEFLIYFQGNSAPDKSGLPSDRFSAERTGGSVSTLTIQRTQQEDSAVYLCASSQTGWGETQYFGPGTRLLVL.

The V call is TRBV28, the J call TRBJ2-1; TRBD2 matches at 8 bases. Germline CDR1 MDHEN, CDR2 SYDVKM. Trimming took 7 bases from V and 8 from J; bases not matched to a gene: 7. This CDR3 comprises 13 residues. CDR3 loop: CASNAAGDYEQFF. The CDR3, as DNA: TGTGCCAGCAACGCAGCGGGAGACTATGAGCAGTTCTTC.

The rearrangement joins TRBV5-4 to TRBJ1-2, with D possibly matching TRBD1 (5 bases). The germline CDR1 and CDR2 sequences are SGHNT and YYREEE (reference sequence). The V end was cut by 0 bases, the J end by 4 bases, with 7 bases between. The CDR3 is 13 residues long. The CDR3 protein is CASSLDRFYGYTF. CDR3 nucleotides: TGTGCCAGCAGCTTGGACAGGTTCTATGGCTACACCTTC.

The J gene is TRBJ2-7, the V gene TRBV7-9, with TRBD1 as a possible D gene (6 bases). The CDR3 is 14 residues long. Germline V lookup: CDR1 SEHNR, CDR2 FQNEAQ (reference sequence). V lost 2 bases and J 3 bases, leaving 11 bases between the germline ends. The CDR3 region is CASSLTGTHYEQYF. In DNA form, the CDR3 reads TGTGCCAGCAGCTTAACAGGGACCCACTACGAGCAGTACTTC. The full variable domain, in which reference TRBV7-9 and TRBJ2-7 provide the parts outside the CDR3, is DTGVSQNPRHKITKRGQNVTFRCDPISEHNRLYWYRQTLGQGPEFLTYFQNEAQLEKSRLLSDRFSAERPKGSFSTLEIQRTEQGDSAMYLCASSLTGTHYEQYFGPGTRLTVT.

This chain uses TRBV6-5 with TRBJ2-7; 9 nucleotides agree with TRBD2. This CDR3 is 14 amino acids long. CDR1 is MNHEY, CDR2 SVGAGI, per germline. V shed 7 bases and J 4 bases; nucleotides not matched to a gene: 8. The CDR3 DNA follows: TGTGCCAGCACCAAGGGACTAGCCGGGTACGAGCAGTACTTC. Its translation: CASTKGLAGYEQYF.

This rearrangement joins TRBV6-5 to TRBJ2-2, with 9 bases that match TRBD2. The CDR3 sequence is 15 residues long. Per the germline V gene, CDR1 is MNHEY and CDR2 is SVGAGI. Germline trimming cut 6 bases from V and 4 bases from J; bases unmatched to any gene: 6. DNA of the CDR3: TGTGCCAGCAGGTGGGGACTAGCAGGCACCGGGGAGCTGTTTTTT. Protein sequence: CASRWGLAGTGELFF.

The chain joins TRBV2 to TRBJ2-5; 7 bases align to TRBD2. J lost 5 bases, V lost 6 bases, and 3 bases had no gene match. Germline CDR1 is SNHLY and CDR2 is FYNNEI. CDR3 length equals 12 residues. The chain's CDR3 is CASRGEGETQYF. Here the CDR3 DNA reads TGTGCCAGCAGAGGGGAGGGGGAGACCCAGTACTTC.

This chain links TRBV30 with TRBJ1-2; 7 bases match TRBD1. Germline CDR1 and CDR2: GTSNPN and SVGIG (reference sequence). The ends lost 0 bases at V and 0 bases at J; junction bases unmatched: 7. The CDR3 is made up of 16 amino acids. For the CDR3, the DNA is TGTGCCTGGAGTGTAAACAGGGGAAACACTAACTATGGCTACACCTTC. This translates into CAWSVNRGNTNYGYTF.

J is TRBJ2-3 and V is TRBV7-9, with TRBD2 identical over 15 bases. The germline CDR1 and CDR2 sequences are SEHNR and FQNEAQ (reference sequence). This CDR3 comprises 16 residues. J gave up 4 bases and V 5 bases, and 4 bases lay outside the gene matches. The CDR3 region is CASSQGLAGGSDTQYF. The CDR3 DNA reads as TGTGCCAGCAGCCAGGGACTAGCGGGGGGTTCAGATACGCAGTATTTT.

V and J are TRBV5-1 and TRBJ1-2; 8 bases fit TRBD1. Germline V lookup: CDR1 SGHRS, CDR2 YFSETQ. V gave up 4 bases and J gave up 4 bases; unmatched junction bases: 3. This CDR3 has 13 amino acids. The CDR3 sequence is CASSTGQAYGYTF. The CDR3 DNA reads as TGCGCCAGCAGCACGGGACAGGCCTATGGCTACACCTTC.

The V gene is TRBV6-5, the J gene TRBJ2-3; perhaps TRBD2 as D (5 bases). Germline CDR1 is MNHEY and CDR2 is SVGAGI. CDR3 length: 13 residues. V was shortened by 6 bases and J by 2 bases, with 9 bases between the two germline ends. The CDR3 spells CASRPTTTDTQYF. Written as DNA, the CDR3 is TGTGCCAGCAGACCGACTACCACAGATACGCAGTATTTT.

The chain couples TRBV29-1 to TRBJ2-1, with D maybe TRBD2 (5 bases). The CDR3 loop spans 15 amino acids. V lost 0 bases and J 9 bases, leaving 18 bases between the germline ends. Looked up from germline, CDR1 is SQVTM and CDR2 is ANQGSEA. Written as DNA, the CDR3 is TGCAGCGTTGAAGATGGGAGCTTGGACTTGGGTGAGCAGTTCTTC. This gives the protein CSVEDGSLDLGEQFF.

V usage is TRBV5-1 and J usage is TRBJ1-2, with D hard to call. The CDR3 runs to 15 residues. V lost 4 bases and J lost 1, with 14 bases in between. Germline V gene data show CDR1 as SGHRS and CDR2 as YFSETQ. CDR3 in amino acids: CASSQTGRLNYGYTF. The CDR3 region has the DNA TGCGCCAGCAGCCAGACCGGTAGACTTAACTATGGCTACACCTTC.

The DNA of the CDR3 is TGTGCCAGCAGCCAAGGGAGAACGGCAGTAGAAAAACTGTTTTTT. Translation: CASSQGRTAVEKLFF. The rearrangement uses TRBV4-2 and TRBJ1-4; D is uncertain. The V gene lost 1 base and the J gene lost 8 bases, with 14 bases spanning the gap. The CDR3 contains 15 residues. Per the germline V gene, CDR1 is LGHNA and CDR2 is YNFKEQ.

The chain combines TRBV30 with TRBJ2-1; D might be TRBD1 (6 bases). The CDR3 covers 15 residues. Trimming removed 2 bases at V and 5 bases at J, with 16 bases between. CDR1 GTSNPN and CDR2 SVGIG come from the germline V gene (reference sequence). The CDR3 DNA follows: TGTGCCTGGAGTCAAACCGACAGGCCGAACAATGAGCAGTTCTTC. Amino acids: CAWSQTDRPNNEQFF.

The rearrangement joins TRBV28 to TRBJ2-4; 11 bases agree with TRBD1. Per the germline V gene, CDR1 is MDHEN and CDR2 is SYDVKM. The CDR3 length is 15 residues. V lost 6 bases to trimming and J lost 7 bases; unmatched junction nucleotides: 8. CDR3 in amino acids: CASSQGGQGGNIQYF. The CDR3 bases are TGTGCCAGCAGCCAAGGGGGACAGGGGGGGAACATTCAGTACTTC. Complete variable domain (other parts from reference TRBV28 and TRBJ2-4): DVKVTQSSRYLVKRTGEKVFLECVQDMDHENMFWYRQDPGLGLRLIYFSYDVKMKEKGDIPEGYSVSREKKERFSLILESASTNQTSMYLCASSQGGQGGNIQYFGAGTRLSVL.

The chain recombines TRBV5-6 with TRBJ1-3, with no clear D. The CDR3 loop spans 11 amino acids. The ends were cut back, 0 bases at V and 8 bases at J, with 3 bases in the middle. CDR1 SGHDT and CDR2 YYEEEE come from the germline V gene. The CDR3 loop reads CASSLADTIYF. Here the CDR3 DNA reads TGTGCCAGCAGCTTGGCGGACACCATATATTTT.

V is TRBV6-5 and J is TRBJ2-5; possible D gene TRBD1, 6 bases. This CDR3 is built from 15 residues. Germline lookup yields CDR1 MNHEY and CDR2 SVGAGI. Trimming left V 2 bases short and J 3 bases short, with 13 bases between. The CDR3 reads CASSYGPYREETQYF. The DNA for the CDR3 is TGTGCCAGCAGTTACGGCCCCTACAGGGAAGAGACCCAGTACTTC.

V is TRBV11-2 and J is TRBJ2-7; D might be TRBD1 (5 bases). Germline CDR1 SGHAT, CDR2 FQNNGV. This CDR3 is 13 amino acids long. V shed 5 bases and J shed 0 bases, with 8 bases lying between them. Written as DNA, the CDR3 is TGTGCCAGCAGCCGCAGGGACTCCTACGAGCAGTACTTC. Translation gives CASSRRDSYEQYF.

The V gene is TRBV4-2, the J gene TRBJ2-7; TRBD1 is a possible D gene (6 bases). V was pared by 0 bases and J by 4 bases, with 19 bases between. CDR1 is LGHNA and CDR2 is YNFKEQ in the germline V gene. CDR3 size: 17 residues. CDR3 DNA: TGTGCCAGCAGCCAAGAGGGTACGGGGCAGGGGTTTTACGAGCAGTACTTC. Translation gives CASSQEGTGQGFYEQYF.

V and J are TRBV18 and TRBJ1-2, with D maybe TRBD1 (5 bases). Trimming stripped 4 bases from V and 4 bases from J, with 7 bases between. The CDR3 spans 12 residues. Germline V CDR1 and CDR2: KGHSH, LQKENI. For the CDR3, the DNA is TGTGCCAGCTCACTTGACAGCTATGGCTACACCTTC. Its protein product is CASSLDSYGYTF.

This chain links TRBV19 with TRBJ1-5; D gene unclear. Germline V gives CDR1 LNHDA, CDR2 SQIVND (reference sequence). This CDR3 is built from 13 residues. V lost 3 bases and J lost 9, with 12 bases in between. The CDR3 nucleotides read TGTGCCAGTAGTATCCCTCCCCTTAGGCCCCAGCATTTT. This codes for CASSIPPLRPQHF.